This paragraph reports one T cell receptor beta chain. V shed 5 bases and J 4 bases; nucleotides not matched to a gene: 6. The CDR3 is 16 residues long. Per germline, CDR1 MGHDK and CDR2 SYGVNS. Per the study methods: The assay estimated nucleated cells by amplifying reference gene primers. Generated by immunoSEQ multiplex PCR, the TCRdb table keeps only in-frame clones and is missing some. That table is the source of V, J and clone size, and D and trimming were worked out from the DNA. The sample has 150,000 to 200,000 clones, around 90% seen once. The data belong to a study of blood T cell repertoires in COVID-19. Study as a whole: Sample material is recorded as cDNA or gDNA derived from T cells, B-cell-depleted T cells, or PBMCs.

The chain employs TRBV25-1 and TRBJ2-6; 9 bases match TRBD1. The TCR was taken from a man aged 55 to 69 with acute or convalescent COVID-19. Sequencing input: peripheral blood. The DNA for the CDR3 is TGTGCCAGCAGTCCCGGGACAGGGAGAGGGGCCAACGTCCTGACTTTC. Its protein product is CASSPGTGRGANVLTF.